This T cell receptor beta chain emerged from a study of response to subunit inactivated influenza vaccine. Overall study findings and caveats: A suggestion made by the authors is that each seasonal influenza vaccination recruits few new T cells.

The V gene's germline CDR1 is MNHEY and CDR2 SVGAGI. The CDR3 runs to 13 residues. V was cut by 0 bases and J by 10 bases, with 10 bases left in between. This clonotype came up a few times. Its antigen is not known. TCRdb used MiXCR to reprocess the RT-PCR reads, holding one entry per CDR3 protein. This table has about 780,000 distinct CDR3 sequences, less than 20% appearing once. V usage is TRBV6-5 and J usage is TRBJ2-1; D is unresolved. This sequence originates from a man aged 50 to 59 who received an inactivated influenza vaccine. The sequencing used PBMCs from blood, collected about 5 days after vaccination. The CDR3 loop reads CASSYSDPIEQFF. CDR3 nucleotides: TGTGCCAGCAGTTACTCGGATCCTATCGAGCAGTTCTTC.